This TCR beta chain emerged from a study of technical replicates of blood from a handful of donors. Clones were sequenced by immunoSEQ multiplex PCR, and TCRdb holds only the in-frame ones, with some missing. In the table there are 70,000 to 95,000 clones, 90% to 95% of which are singletons. This receptor was taken from a human donor in good health. The sequenced material came from T cells isolated from PBMCs.

CDR3 bases: TGCGCCAGCAGCATGTTACAGGGGGACTATGGCTACACCTTC. Its translation: CASSMLQGDYGYTF. The rearrangement joins TRBV5-1 to TRBJ1-2, with 8 positions matching TRBD1. The CDR3 has 14 residues. Unmatched junction bases numbered 5, after V lost 4 bases and J lost 3 bases. CDR1 SGHRS and CDR2 YFSETQ come from the germline V gene. Complete variable domain (other parts from reference TRBV5-1 and TRBJ1-2): KAGVTQTPRYLIKTRGQQVTLSCSPISGHRSVSWYQQTPGQGLQFLFEYFSETQRNKGNFPGRFSGRQFSNSRSEMNVSTLELGDSALYLCASSMLQGDYGYTFGSGTRLTVV.